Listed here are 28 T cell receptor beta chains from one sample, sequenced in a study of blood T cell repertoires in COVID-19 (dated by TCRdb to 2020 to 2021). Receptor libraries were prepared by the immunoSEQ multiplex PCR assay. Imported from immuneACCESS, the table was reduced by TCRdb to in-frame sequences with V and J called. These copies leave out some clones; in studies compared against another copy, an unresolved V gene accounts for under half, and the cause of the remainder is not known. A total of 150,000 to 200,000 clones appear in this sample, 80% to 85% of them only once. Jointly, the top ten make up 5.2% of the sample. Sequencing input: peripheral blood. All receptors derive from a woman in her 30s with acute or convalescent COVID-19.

The CDR3 bases are TGCGCCAGCAGTGGCCTAGCGGGAGCTCGGACAGATACGCAGTATTTT. Translation: CASSGLAGARTDTQYF. V and J are TRBV10-2 and TRBJ2-3; TRBD2 aligns across 10 bases. In germline, CDR1 is WSHSY, CDR2 SAAADI. The CDR3 spans 16 residues. With V trimmed by 4 bases and J by 3 bases, 7 bases remained unmatched.

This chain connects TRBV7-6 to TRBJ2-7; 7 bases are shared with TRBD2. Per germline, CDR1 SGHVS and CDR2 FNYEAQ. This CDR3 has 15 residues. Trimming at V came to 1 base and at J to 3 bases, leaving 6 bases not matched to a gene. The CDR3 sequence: CASSLDLAVGYEQYF. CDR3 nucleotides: TGTGCCAGCAGCTTAGACCTAGCGGTCGGCTACGAGCAGTACTTC.

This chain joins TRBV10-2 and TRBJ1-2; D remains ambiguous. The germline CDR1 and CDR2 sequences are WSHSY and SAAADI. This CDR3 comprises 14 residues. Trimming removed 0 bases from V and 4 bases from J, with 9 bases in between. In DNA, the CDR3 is TGCGCCAGCAGTGAGTCGAAGTCTATCTATGGCTACACCTTC. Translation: CASSESKSIYGYTF.

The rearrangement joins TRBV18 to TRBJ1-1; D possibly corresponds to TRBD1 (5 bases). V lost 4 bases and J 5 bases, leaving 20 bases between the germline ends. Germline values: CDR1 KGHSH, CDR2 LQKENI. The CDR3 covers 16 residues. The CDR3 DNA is TGTGCCAGCTCACTAAAACTAATCGGGGGAGGAACTGAAGCTTTCTTT. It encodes CASSLKLIGGGTEAFF.

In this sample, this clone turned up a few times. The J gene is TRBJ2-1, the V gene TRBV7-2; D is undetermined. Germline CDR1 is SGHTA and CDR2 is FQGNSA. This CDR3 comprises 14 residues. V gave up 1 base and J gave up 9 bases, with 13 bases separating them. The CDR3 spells CASSLVKSSGEQFF. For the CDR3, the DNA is TGTGCCAGCAGCTTAGTAAAGTCTAGTGGTGAGCAGTTCTTC.

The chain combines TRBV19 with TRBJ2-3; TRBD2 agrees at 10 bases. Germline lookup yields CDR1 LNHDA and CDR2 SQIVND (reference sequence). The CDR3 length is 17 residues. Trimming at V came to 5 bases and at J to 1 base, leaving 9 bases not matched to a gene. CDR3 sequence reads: CASSDGLAAGGTDTQYF. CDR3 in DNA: TGTGCCAGTAGTGACGGACTAGCGGCTGGCGGCACAGATACGCAGTATTTT. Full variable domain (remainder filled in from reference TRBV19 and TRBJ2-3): DGGITQSPKYLFRKEGQNVTLSCEQNLNHDAMYWYRQDPGQGLRLIYYSQIVNDFQKGDIAEGYSVSREKKESFPLTVTSAQKNPTAFYLCASSDGLAAGGTDTQYFGPGTRLTVL.

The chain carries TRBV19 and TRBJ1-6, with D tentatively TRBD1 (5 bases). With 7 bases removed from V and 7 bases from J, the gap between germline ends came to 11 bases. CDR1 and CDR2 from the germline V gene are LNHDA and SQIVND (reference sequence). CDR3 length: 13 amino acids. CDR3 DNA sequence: TGTGCCAGTACAGGGCTTACCAATTCACCCCTCCACTTT. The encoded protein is CASTGLTNSPLHF. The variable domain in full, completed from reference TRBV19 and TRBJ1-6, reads DGGITQSPKYLFRKEGQNVTLSCEQNLNHDAMYWYRQDPGQGLRLIYYSQIVNDFQKGDIAEGYSVSREKKESFPLTVTSAQKNPTAFYLCASTGLTNSPLHFGNGTRLTVT.

The CDR3 nucleotides are TGCGCCAGCACCGACGGACAGGGGGGCCTCTACGAGCAGTACTTC. It codes for CASTDGQGGLYEQYF. The rearrangement joins TRBV5-1 to TRBJ2-7; TRBD1 agrees at 10 bases. This CDR3 has 15 residues. V was clipped by 6 bases and J by 3 bases; unmatched bases: 9. Germline-derived CDR1 and CDR2 are SGHRS and YFSETQ.

The CDR3 reads CASSIGQLAGANVLTF. The CDR3 nucleotides read TGTGCCAGTAGTATAGGACAGCTCGCTGGGGCCAACGTCCTGACTTTC. This chain joins TRBV19 and TRBJ2-6, with a weak D call TRBD1 (5 bases). V was trimmed by 1 base and J by 2 bases, leaving 9 bases between them. Per germline, CDR1 LNHDA and CDR2 SQIVND (reference sequence). The CDR3 is made up of 16 amino acids.

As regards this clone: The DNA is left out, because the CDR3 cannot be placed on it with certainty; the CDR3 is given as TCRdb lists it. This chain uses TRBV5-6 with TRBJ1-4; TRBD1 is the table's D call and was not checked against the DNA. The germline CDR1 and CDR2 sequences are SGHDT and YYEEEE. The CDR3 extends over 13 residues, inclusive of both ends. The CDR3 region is CASSFGQGEKLFF.

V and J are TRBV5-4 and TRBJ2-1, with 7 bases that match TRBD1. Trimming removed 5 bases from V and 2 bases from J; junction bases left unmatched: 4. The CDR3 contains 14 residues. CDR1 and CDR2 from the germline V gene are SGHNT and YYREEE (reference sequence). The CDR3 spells CASSYRGPYNEQFF. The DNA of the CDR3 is TGTGCCAGCAGTTACAGGGGCCCCTACAATGAGCAGTTCTTC. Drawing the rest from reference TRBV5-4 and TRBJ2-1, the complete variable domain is ETGVTQSPTHLIKTRGQQVTLRCSSQSGHNTVSWYQQALGQGPQFIFQYYREEENGRGNFPPRFSGLQFPNYSSELNVNALELDDSALYLCASSYRGPYNEQFFGPGTRLTVL.

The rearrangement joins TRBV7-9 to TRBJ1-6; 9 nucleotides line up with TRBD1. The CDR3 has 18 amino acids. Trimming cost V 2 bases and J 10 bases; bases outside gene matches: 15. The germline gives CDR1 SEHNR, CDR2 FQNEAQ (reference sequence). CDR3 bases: TGTGCCAGCAGCTTACCCGACAGGGCCGGGACAGGGTACTCACCCCTCCACTTT. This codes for CASSLPDRAGTGYSPLHF.

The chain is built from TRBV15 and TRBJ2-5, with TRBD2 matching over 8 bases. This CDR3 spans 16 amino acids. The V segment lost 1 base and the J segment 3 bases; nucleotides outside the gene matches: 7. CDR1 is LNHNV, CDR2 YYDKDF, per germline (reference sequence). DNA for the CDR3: TGTGCCACCAGCAGAGCAGGAGCGGGAGCCAAAGAGACCCAGTACTTC. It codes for CATSRAGAGAKETQYF.

The CDR3 DNA follows: TGTGCCAGCTCCTACCGGGTCACAAATTCACCCCTCCACTTT. Its protein product is CASSYRVTNSPLHF. The chain joins TRBV28 to TRBJ1-6; D call uncertain. The CDR3 consists of 14 residues. Per germline, CDR1 MDHEN and CDR2 SYDVKM. Trimming took off 8 bases at V and 7 bases at J, with 15 bases between the two ends.

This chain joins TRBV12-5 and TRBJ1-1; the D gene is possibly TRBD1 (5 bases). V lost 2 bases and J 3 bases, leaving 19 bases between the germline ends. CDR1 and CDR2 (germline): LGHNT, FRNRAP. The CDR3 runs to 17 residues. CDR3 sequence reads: CASGLWRDSAPHTEAFF. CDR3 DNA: TGTGCTAGTGGTTTGTGGCGTGACAGCGCTCCACACACTGAAGCTTTCTTT.

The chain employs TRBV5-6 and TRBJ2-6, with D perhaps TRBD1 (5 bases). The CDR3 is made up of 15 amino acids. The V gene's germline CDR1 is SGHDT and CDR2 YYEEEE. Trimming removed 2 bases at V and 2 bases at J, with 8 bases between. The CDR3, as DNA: TGTGCCAGCAGCTTTATAGGGGCTGGGGCCAACGTCCTGACTTTC. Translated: CASSFIGAGANVLTF.

The CDR3: CASSTSPPDRGTYEQYF. CDR3 nucleotide sequence: TGTGCCAGCAGCACTAGCCCGCCGGACAGGGGAACCTACGAGCAGTACTTC. This chain uses TRBV7-9 with TRBJ2-7; 9 bases map to TRBD1. Germline CDR1 and CDR2: SEHNR and FQNEAQ (reference sequence). V trimming: 5 bases; J trimming: 2 bases; junction bases outside the gene matches: 13. The CDR3 sequence is 17 residues long.

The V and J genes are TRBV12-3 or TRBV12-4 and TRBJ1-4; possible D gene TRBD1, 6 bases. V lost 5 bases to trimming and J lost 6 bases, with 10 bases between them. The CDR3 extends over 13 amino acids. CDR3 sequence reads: CASSTGPDEKLFF. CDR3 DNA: TGTGCCAGCAGTACAGGGCCGGATGAAAAACTGTTTTTT.

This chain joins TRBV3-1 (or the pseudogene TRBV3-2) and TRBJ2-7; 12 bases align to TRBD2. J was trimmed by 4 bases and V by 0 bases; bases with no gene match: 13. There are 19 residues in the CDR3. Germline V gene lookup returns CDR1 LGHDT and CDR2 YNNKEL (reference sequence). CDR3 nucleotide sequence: TGTGCCAGCAGCCAAGAAGGACCCACTAGCGGGAGGATCTCGTACGAGCAGTACTTC. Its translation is CASSQEGPTSGRISYEQYF.

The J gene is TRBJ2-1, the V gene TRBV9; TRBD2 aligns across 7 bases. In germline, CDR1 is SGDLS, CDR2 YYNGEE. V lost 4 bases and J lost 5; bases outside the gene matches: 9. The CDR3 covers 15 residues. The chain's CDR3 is CASSPWDYSHNEQFF. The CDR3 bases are TGTGCCAGCAGCCCGTGGGACTATTCCCACAATGAGCAGTTCTTC.

CDR3 nucleotide sequence: TGTGCCAGCAGTTACAATTTCGACAGTGCCACTGAAGCTTTCTTT. Protein product: CASSYNFDSATEAFF. This chain uses TRBV6-5 with TRBJ1-1, with D possibly being TRBD1 (5 bases). Looked up from germline, CDR1 is MNHEY and CDR2 is SVGAGI. V lost 2 bases and J 4 bases, leaving 14 bases between the germline ends. CDR3 length: 15 residues.

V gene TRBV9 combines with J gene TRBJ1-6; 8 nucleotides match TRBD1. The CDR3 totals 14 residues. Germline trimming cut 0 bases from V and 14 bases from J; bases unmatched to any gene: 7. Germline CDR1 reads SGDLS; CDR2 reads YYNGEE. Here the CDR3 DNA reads TGTGCCAGCAGCGTAGGGACAGGGTTTGAGGCCCTCCACTTT. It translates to CASSVGTGFEALHF. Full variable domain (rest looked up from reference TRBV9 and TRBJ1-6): DSGVTQTPKHLITATGQRVTLRCSPRSGDLSVYWYQQSLDQGLQFLIQYYNGEERAKGNILERFSAQQFPDLHSELNLSSLELGDSALYFCASSVGTGFEALHFGNGTRLTVT.

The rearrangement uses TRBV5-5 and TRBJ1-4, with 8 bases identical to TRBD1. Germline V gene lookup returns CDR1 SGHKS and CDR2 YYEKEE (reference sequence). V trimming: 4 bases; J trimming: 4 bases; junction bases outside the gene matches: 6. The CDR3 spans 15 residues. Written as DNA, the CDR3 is TGTGCCAGCAGCGGACAGGGTTTGGGTAATGAAAAACTGTTTTTT. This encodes CASSGQGLGNEKLFF.

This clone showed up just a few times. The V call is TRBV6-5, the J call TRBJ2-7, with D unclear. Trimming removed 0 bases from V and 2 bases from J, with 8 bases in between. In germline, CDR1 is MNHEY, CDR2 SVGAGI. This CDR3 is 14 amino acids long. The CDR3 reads CASSYSSGPYEQYF. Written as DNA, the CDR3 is TGTGCCAGCAGTTACTCCAGTGGGCCCTACGAGCAGTACTTC.

Written as DNA, the CDR3 is TGTGCCAGCAGCTTTTTCAAGATCGGTGAGCAGTTCTTC. Encoded protein: CASSFFKIGEQFF. The gene calls are TRBV11-3 and TRBJ2-1; D not certain. V was shortened by 3 bases and J by 9 bases, with 12 bases between the two germline ends. The CDR3 is 13 residues long. Germline V gene data show CDR1 as SGHNT and CDR2 as YENEEA.

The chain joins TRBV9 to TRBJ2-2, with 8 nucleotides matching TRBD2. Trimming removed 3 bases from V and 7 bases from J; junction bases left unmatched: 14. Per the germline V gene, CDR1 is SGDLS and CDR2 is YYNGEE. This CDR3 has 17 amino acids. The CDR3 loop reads CASSGREGVSGNGELFF. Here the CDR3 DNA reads TGTGCCAGCAGCGGACGGGAGGGGGTCTCAGGGAACGGGGAGCTGTTTTTT. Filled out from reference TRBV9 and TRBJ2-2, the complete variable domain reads DSGVTQTPKHLITATGQRVTLRCSPRSGDLSVYWYQQSLDQGLQFLIQYYNGEERAKGNILERFSAQQFPDLHSELNLSSLELGDSALYFCASSGREGVSGNGELFFGEGSRLTVL.

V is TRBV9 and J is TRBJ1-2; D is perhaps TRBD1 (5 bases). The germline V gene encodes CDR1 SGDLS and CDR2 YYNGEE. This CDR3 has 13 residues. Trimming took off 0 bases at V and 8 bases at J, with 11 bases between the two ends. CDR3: CASSVETDSGYTF. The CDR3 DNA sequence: TGTGCCAGCAGCGTAGAGACAGATTCCGGCTACACCTTC.

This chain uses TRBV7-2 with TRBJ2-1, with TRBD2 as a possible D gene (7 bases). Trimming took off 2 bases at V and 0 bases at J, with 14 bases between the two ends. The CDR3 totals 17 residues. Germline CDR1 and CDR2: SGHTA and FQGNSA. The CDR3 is CASSLSAGAGSYNEQFF. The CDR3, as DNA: TGTGCCAGCAGCTTATCGGCGGGGGCGGGCTCCTACAATGAGCAGTTCTTC.